These 8 T cell receptor beta chains originate from one sample sequenced in a study of PD-1 blockade in classical Hodgkin lymphoma. Measured with immunoSEQ multiplex PCR; TCRdb has only the in-frame clones, and not every one. The sample holds about 64,000 clones, 75% to 95% seen once. Specified time point: cycle 4 day 1 (C4D1), after less than 7 weeks of nivolumab. Every patient experienced relapse after autologous stem cell transplantation, and brentuximab vedotin exposure varied. The sample in question was peripheral blood mononuclear cells (PBMCs), obtained before the fourth cycle of nivolumab. All receptors derive from a human donor with classical Hodgkin lymphoma.

The rearrangement joins TRBV9 to TRBJ2-1; 10 bases fit TRBD2. V lost 4 bases and J lost 8; bases outside the gene matches: 12. Germline assignment: CDR1 SGDLS and CDR2 YYNGEE. The CDR3 sequence is 16 residues long. CDR3 protein: CASSPQKRGGLDEQFF. As DNA, the CDR3 is TGTGCCAGCAGCCCCCAAAAGCGGGGGGGCCTCGATGAGCAGTTCTTC.

This clone was counted a single time. This chain joins TRBV23-1 and TRBJ2-3, with D possibly being TRBD1 (5 bases). TRBV23-1 is an ORF for which the function is uncertain. V lost 3 bases to trimming and J lost 2 bases, with 15 bases between them. The CDR3 loop spans 16 amino acids. CDR3 loop: CASSHRGRQTTDTQYF. The DNA of the CDR3 is TGCGCCAGCAGTCATAGGGGTAGGCAAACCACAGATACGCAGTATTTT.

The chain has TRBV28 and TRBJ2-7, with D possibly being TRBD2 (6 bases). Looked up from germline, CDR1 is MDHEN and CDR2 is SYDVKM. V was pared by 4 bases and J by 4 bases, with 17 bases between. The CDR3 spans 15 residues. The CDR3 DNA reads as TGTGCCAGCAGTTCCCCGGGGGTAGTTGGATACGAGCAGTACTTC. The encoded protein is CASSSPGVVGYEQYF.

The genes are TRBV19 and TRBJ2-7, with 7 nucleotides matching TRBD2. This CDR3 contains 15 residues. CDR1 and CDR2 (germline): LNHDA, SQIVND (reference sequence). The V and J ends lost 8 bases and 0 bases, in that order; junction bases with no gene match: 10. CDR3 residues: CASGRRGSSSYEQYF. The CDR3 DNA reads as TGTGCCAGTGGGCGTCGCGGGAGTAGCTCCTACGAGCAGTACTTC.

The rearrangement uses TRBV18 and TRBJ1-6; 9 bases fit TRBD1. Germline CDR1 and CDR2: KGHSH and LQKENI. The length of the CDR3 is 14 residues. Trimming removed 2 bases from V and 10 bases from J; junction bases left unmatched: 3. The CDR3 loop is CASSPDRGTSPLHF. DNA of the CDR3: TGTGCCAGCTCACCAGACAGGGGGACCTCACCCCTCCACTTT.

The chain employs TRBV19 and TRBJ2-1; D gene unclear. Between the trimmed V and J ends, which lost 5 bases and 10 bases, there was a span of 12 bases. This CDR3 is 12 amino acids long. The germline gives CDR1 LNHDA, CDR2 SQIVND (reference sequence). The CDR3 region has the DNA TGTGCCAGTAGTTTTTCCAACTTAGAGCAGTTCTTC. Translation gives CASSFSNLEQFF.

This clone was seen a handful of times. V is TRBV4-1 and J is TRBJ1-2; TRBD1 aligns across 11 bases. From germline, CDR1 is MGHRA and CDR2 YSYEKL. The J segment lost 8 bases and the V segment lost 4 bases, leaving 6 bases of the junction unmatched. The CDR3 loop spans 14 amino acids. CDR3 in DNA: TGCGCCAGCAGCCGGGACAGGGGGTCCTCGGGCTACACCTTC. The encoded protein is CASSRDRGSSGYTF.

This chain joins TRBV27 and TRBJ2-7; D unresolved. Germline-derived CDR1 and CDR2 are MNHEY and SMNVEV (reference sequence). This CDR3 has 14 residues. V lost 6 bases to trimming and J lost 2 bases, with 14 bases between them. CDR3 sequence (DNA): TGTGCCAGCAGCCCCTCCGGGCCGACCTACGAGCAGTACTTC. Translated, it gives CASSPSGPTYEQYF.